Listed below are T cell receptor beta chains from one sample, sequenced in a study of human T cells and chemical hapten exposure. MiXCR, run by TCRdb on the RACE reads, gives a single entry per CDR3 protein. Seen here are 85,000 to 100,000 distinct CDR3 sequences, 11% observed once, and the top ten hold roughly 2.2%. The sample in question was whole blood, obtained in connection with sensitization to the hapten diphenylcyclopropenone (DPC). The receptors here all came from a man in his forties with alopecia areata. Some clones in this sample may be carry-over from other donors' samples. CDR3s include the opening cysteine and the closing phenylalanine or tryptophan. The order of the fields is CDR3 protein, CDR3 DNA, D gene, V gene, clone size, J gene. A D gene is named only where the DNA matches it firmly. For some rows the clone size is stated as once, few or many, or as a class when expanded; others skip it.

CDR3 protein: CASSQDHAFPPTDTQYF
CDR3 DNA: TGTGCCAGCAGCCAAGATCATGCATTTCCCCCCACAGATACGCAGTATTTT
D gene: .
V gene: TRBV4-2
clone size: many
J gene: TRBJ2-3

CDR3 protein: CASSYRESLAGTDTQYF
CDR3 DNA: TGTGCCAGCAGTTACAGGGAGAGCCTAGCGGGAACAGATACGCAGTATTTT
D gene: TRBD2
V gene: TRBV6-2/TRBV6-3
clone size: .
J gene: TRBJ2-3

CDR3 protein: CASRRSGTSGYNEQFF
CDR3 DNA: TGTGCCAGTAGAAGATCCGGGACTTCGGGGTACAATGAGCAGTTCTTC
D gene: .
V gene: TRBV19
clone size: many
J gene: TRBJ2-1

CDR3 protein: CASSPSGGKETQYF
CDR3 DNA: TGTGCCAGCAGCCCGAGCGGAGGCAAAGAGACCCAGTACTTC
D gene: .
V gene: TRBV7-3
clone size: few
J gene: TRBJ2-5

CDR3 protein: CSAGSSGQDGYTF
CDR3 DNA: TGCAGCGCCGGTTCGTCGGGACAGGATGGCTACACCTTC
D gene: TRBD1
V gene: TRBV29-1
clone size: many
J gene: TRBJ1-2

CDR3 protein: CASSVDRVTGYTF
CDR3 DNA: TGCGCCAGCAGCGTGGACAGGGTTACGGGCTACACCTTC
D gene: TRBD1
V gene: TRBV5-1
clone size: .
J gene: TRBJ1-2

CDR3 protein: CAWSVGLAGGPSSTDTQYF
CDR3 DNA: TGTGCCTGGAGTGTAGGCCTAGCGGGAGGGCCTTCAAGCACAGATACGCAGTATTTT
D gene: TRBD2
V gene: TRBV30
clone size: few
J gene: TRBJ2-3

CDR3 protein: CASSRIPGHQETQYF
CDR3 DNA: TGTGCCAGCAGCCGAATTCCGGGCCATCAGGAGACCCAGTACTTC
D gene: .
V gene: TRBV7-3
clone size: .
J gene: TRBJ2-5

CDR3 protein: CASSVGTGIISGANVLTF
CDR3 DNA: TGTGCCAGCAGCGTCGGGACAGGCATAATCTCTGGGGCCAACGTCCTGACTTTC
D gene: TRBD1
V gene: TRBV7-9
clone size: few
J gene: TRBJ2-6

CDR3 protein: CASSRTDRENTEAFF
CDR3 DNA: TGCGCCAGCAGCCGGACAGACAGGGAGAACACTGAAGCTTTCTTT
D gene: TRBD1
V gene: TRBV4-1
clone size: many
J gene: TRBJ1-1

CDR3 protein: CASSLGNEQYF
CDR3 DNA: TGTGCCAGCAGTTTGGGGAACGAGCAGTACTTC
D gene: .
V gene: TRBV6-2/TRBV6-3
clone size: .
J gene: TRBJ2-7

CDR3 protein: CASNPGRLAGINEQFF
CDR3 DNA: TGTGCCAGCAACCCTGGGAGGCTAGCGGGAATCAATGAGCAGTTCTTC
D gene: TRBD2
V gene: TRBV27
clone size: .
J gene: TRBJ2-1

CDR3 protein: CASRLGQLSYEQYF
CDR3 DNA: TGTGCCAGCAGGCTGGGACAGCTCTCCTACGAGCAGTACTTC
D gene: TRBD1
V gene: TRBV28
clone size: few
J gene: TRBJ2-7

CDR3 protein: CASSQGGTEAFF
CDR3 DNA: TGCGCCAGCAGTCAGGGGGGGACTGAAGCTTTCTTT
D gene: TRBD1
V gene: TRBV5-1
clone size: .
J gene: TRBJ1-1

CDR3 protein: CASSQAPGWSGSGANVLTF
CDR3 DNA: TGTGCCAGCAGCCAAGCTCCCGGTTGGTCTGGTTCTGGGGCCAACGTCCTGACTTTC
D gene: .
V gene: TRBV3-1
clone size: .
J gene: TRBJ2-6

CDR3 protein: CASNERRRGSEAFF
CDR3 DNA: TGTGCCAGCAACGAACGGAGGCGCGGCTCTGAAGCTTTCTTT
D gene: .
V gene: TRBV6-2/TRBV6-3
clone size: .
J gene: TRBJ1-1

CDR3 protein: CASSLLRVATIEQYF
CDR3 DNA: TGTGCCAGCAGCTTACTGCGCGTCGCGACGATCGAGCAGTACTTC
D gene: .
V gene: TRBV7-8
clone size: once
J gene: TRBJ2-7

CDR3 protein: CASSSPGTANSYEQYF
CDR3 DNA: TGTGCCAGCAGTTCCCCCGGGACAGCTAATTCCTACGAGCAGTACTTC
D gene: TRBD1
V gene: TRBV28
clone size: few
J gene: TRBJ2-7

CDR3 protein: CASSDGGTALRREGQGDTQYF
CDR3 DNA: TGTGCCAGCAGCGACGGTGGGACAGCCCTGAGGCGGGAGGGCCAGGGAGATACGCAGTATTTT
D gene: TRBD2
V gene: TRBV7-9
clone size: .
J gene: TRBJ2-3

CDR3 protein: CASSTRDTQYF
CDR3 DNA: TGTGCCAGTAGTACCCGTGATACGCAGTATTTT
D gene: .
V gene: TRBV19
clone size: few
J gene: TRBJ2-3

CDR3 protein: CASSYQGKDTEAFF
CDR3 DNA: TGTGCCAGCAGTTACCAGGGGAAAGACACTGAAGCTTTCTTT
D gene: .
V gene: TRBV6-6
clone size: many
J gene: TRBJ1-1

CDR3 protein: CASSLVAGGHNEQFF
CDR3 DNA: TGTGCCAGCAGCTTAGTAGCGGGAGGGCACAATGAGCAGTTCTTC
D gene: TRBD2
V gene: TRBV7-2
clone size: few
J gene: TRBJ2-1

CDR3 protein: CSVDRGQGGTEAFF
CDR3 DNA: TGCAGCGTTGACCGGGGGCAAGGTGGCACTGAAGCTTTCTTT
D gene: .
V gene: TRBV29-1
clone size: many
J gene: TRBJ1-1

CDR3 protein: CSVATGGAGANVLTF
CDR3 DNA: TGCAGCGTGGCGACAGGGGGCGCTGGGGCCAACGTCCTGACTTTC
D gene: TRBD1
V gene: TRBV29-1
clone size: .
J gene: TRBJ2-6

CDR3 protein: CASSTPNSNQPQHF
CDR3 DNA: TGTGCCAGCAGTACCCCTAACAGCAATCAGCCCCAGCATTTT
D gene: .
V gene: TRBV27
clone size: .
J gene: TRBJ1-5

CDR3 protein: CSVDRRSTDTQYF
CDR3 DNA: TGCAGCGTTGATCGGCGGAGCACAGATACGCAGTATTTT
D gene: .
V gene: TRBV29-1
clone size: many
J gene: TRBJ2-3

CDR3 protein: CASSFPDSNQPQHF
CDR3 DNA: TGTGCCAGCAGTTTCCCAGATAGCAATCAGCCCCAGCATTTT
D gene: .
V gene: TRBV12-3/TRBV12-4
clone size: .
J gene: TRBJ1-5

CDR3 protein: CASMTGGSGNTIYF
CDR3 DNA: TGTGCCAGCATGACCGGGGGCTCTGGAAACACCATATATTTT
D gene: .
V gene: TRBV12-3/TRBV12-4
clone size: many
J gene: TRBJ1-3

CDR3 protein: CASSFLRSTDTQYF
CDR3 DNA: TGTGCCAGCAGTTTCCTTCGTTCGACAGATACGCAGTATTTT
D gene: .
V gene: TRBV27
clone size: .
J gene: TRBJ2-3

CDR3 protein: CASSFWGRVGNEQFF
CDR3 DNA: TGTGCCAGCAGTTTCTGGGGCAGGGTTGGTAATGAGCAGTTCTTC
D gene: .
V gene: TRBV27
clone size: .
J gene: TRBJ2-1

CDR3 protein: CASSRTPIRAGISFGTDTQYF
CDR3 DNA: TGTGCCAGCAGCCGTACCCCTATACGGGCTGGAATCTCTTTCGGCACAGATACGCAGTATTTT
D gene: .
V gene: TRBV7-2
clone size: few
J gene: TRBJ2-3

CDR3 protein: CASSQGGLTNTGELFF
CDR3 DNA: TGTGCCAGCAGTCAGGGTGGGCTAACGAACACCGGGGAGCTGTTTTTT
D gene: .
V gene: TRBV7-8
clone size: .
J gene: TRBJ2-2

CDR3 protein: CSVVSGGTDTQYF
CDR3 DNA: TGCAGCGTTGTTAGCGGGGGCACAGATACGCAGTATTTT
D gene: TRBD2
V gene: TRBV29-1
clone size: .
J gene: TRBJ2-3

CDR3 protein: CASSSPKTSGRAEQFF
CDR3 DNA: TGTGCCAGCAGTTCCCCTAAAACTAGCGGGAGGGCGGAGCAGTTCTTC
D gene: TRBD2
V gene: TRBV6-5
clone size: .
J gene: TRBJ2-1

CDR3 protein: CASSPGTSGGYEQYF
CDR3 DNA: TGTGCCAGCAGCCCTGGGACTAGCGGGGGCTACGAGCAGTACTTC
D gene: TRBD2
V gene: TRBV13
clone size: few
J gene: TRBJ2-7

CDR3 protein: CASSQDLTSGRREQFF
CDR3 DNA: TGTGCCAGCAGCCAAGATTTAACTAGCGGGAGAAGGGAGCAGTTCTTC
D gene: TRBD2
V gene: TRBV14
clone size: .
J gene: TRBJ2-1

CDR3 protein: CASNDRGGGRQETQYF
CDR3 DNA: TGTGCCAGCAACGACAGGGGCGGAGGCCGACAAGAGACCCAGTACTTC
D gene: TRBD1
V gene: TRBV6-6
clone size: few
J gene: TRBJ2-5

CDR3 protein: CASSSRTDSYEQYF
CDR3 DNA: TGCGCCAGCAGCTCCCGGACAGACTCCTACGAGCAGTACTTC
D gene: .
V gene: TRBV5-1
clone size: few
J gene: TRBJ2-7

CDR3 protein: CSARDGSSNQPQHF
CDR3 DNA: TGCAGTGCTAGAGATGGGAGTAGCAATCAGCCCCAGCATTTT
D gene: .
V gene: TRBV20-1
clone size: few
J gene: TRBJ1-5

CDR3 protein: CDSSSVPRGRGYGYTF
CDR3 DNA: TGTGACAGCAGCTCCGTCCCGCGCGGAAGGGGCTATGGCTACACCTTC
D gene: .
V gene: TRBV11-2
clone size: .
J gene: TRBJ1-2

CDR3 protein: CASSSRQATNEKLFF
CDR3 DNA: TGCGCCAGCAGCTCAAGACAGGCGACTAATGAAAAACTGTTTTTT
D gene: .
V gene: TRBV5-1
clone size: many
J gene: TRBJ1-4

CDR3 protein: CASSLGLAGGRPTDTQYF
CDR3 DNA: TGTGCCAGCAGTCTAGGACTAGCGGGAGGGCGACCCACAGATACGCAGTATTTT
D gene: TRBD2
V gene: TRBV28
clone size: .
J gene: TRBJ2-3

CDR3 protein: CASSNAGYNEQFF
CDR3 DNA: TGTGCCAGCAGCAATGCAGGTTACAATGAGCAGTTCTTC
D gene: .
V gene: TRBV4-2
clone size: few
J gene: TRBJ2-1

CDR3 protein: CASSLFRDPSQPQHF
CDR3 DNA: TGTGCCAGCAGCTTATTTAGGGACCCTTCACAGCCCCAGCATTTT
D gene: .
V gene: TRBV7-6
clone size: few
J gene: TRBJ1-5

CDR3 protein: CASSLTGTNYGYTF
CDR3 DNA: TGTGCCAGCAGCTTGACAGGGACTAACTATGGCTACACCTTC
D gene: TRBD1
V gene: TRBV13
clone size: .
J gene: TRBJ1-2

CDR3 protein: CASISGAIDGSGANVLTF
CDR3 DNA: TGTGCCAGCATCTCCGGGGCCATCGATGGCTCTGGGGCCAACGTCCTGACTTTC
D gene: .
V gene: TRBV6-2/TRBV6-3
clone size: few
J gene: TRBJ2-6

CDR3 protein: CASSLSGTNNQPQHF
CDR3 DNA: TGTGCCAGCAGCTTATCTGGGACCAACAATCAGCCCCAGCATTTT
D gene: .
V gene: TRBV7-9
clone size: .
J gene: TRBJ1-5

CDR3 protein: CATHVRDSLGGYTF
CDR3 DNA: TGTGCCACCCACGTCCGGGACTCCCTGGGGGGCTACACCTTC
D gene: .
V gene: TRBV5-4
clone size: many
J gene: TRBJ1-2

CDR3 protein: CASSPSGIGADTQYF
CDR3 DNA: TGTGCCAGCAGCCCTAGCGGCATTGGGGCAGATACGCAGTATTTT
D gene: TRBD2
V gene: TRBV7-8
clone size: .
J gene: TRBJ2-3

CDR3 protein: CASSSATGFSDTEAFF
CDR3 DNA: TGTGCCAGCAGCAGCGCCACAGGGTTTTCGGACACTGAAGCTTTCTTT
D gene: .
V gene: TRBV28
clone size: many
J gene: TRBJ1-1

CDR3 protein: CASSQGGRDGYTF
CDR3 DNA: TGCGCCAGCAGCCAAGGGGGGCGGGATGGCTACACCTTC
D gene: .
V gene: TRBV4-3
clone size: .
J gene: TRBJ1-2